Ten or more counts support the clone carrying this TCR beta chain. Antigen specificity is unknown. This sample stems from a study of T cells in Graves' hyperthyroidism and ophthalmopathy. TCR beta CDR3 regions were amplified from RNA. Researchers ran a first-round RT-PCR on the TCR CDR3 using the HTBI primer set. TCRdb used MiXCR to reprocess the multiplex PCR reads, holding one entry per CDR3 protein. The sample has roughly 500,000 distinct CDR3 sequences, 14% seen once. CDR1 LNHDA and CDR2 SQIVND come from the germline V gene (reference sequence). The CDR3 length is 16 residues. The V end lost 6 bases, the J end lost 0 bases, and 15 bases lay between the germline ends. Overall study results and limits: Ophthalmopathy was separated from stable hyperthyroidism by a 13 V-J model.

The V call is TRBV19, the J call TRBJ2-1; tentative D call: TRBD2 (5 bases). Source material: blood. The sequence was obtained from a woman in her 30s with Graves' hyperthyroidism that later progressed to Graves' ophthalmopathy. The CDR3 DNA is TGTGCCAGTAGCCCCGAGCGGCTTAGCTCCTACAATGAGCAGTTCTTC. This codes for CASSPERLSSYNEQFF.